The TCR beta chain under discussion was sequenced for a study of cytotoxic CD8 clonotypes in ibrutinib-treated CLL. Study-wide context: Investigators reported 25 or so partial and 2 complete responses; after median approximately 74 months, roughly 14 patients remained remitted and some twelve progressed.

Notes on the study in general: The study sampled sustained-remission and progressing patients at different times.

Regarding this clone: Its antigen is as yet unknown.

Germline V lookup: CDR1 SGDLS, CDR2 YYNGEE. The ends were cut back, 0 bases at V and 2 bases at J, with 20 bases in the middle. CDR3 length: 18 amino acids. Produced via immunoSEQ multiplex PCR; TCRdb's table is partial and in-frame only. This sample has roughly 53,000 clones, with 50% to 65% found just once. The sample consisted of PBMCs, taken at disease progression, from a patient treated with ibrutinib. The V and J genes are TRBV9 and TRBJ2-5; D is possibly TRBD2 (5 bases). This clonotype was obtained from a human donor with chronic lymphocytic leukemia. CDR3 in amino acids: CASSVAGIPLGEQETQYF. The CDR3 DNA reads TGTGCCAGCAGCGTAGCCGGGATTCCTTTGGGAGAGCAAGAGACCCAGTACTTC.